This TCR beta chain was obtained from a study of T cells in Graves' hyperthyroidism and ophthalmopathy. From RNA transcripts, TCR beta CDR3 regions were amplified. First-round RT-PCR of the TCR CDR3 relied on the HTBI primer set. TCRdb reprocessed the multiplex PCR reads via MiXCR and lists one record per CDR3 protein. The data show about 720,000 distinct CDR3 sequences, under 20% seen once. Germline V gene lookup returns CDR1 MNHNS and CDR2 SASEGT. The CDR3 is 13 amino acids. Trimming stripped 6 bases from V and 6 bases from J, with 11 bases between. The material sequenced was blood. The receptor's source is a woman aged 45-65 years with Graves' hyperthyroidism that later progressed to Graves' ophthalmopathy. The chain has TRBV6-1 and TRBJ1-4; the D gene is possibly TRBD1 (5 bases). The CDR3 loop is CASRDIVDEKLFF. DNA for the CDR3: TGTGCCAGCAGGGACATAGTGGATGAAAAACTGTTTTTT.